Below, 23 T cell receptor beta chains from the same sample are listed, as sequenced in a study of post-analysis software for immune sequencing data. These TCRs are of unknown antigen specificity. Prepared TCR beta cDNA libraries contained unique molecular identifiers. From the PCR reads, TCRdb called clonotypes with MiXCR, one entry per CDR3 protein. The repertoire has around 700,000 distinct CDR3 sequences, about 60% of them found once; the top ten carry about 11%. General study points: TRBV5-6, TRBV5-1 and TRBV20-1 belonged to a set of about five TRBV segments that were more frequent in patients than controls.

The sequencing input was blood. The receptors come from a girl aged 2 to 10 with multiple sclerosis.

This sequence joins TRBV4-1 and TRBJ2-5; TRBD1 might be the D (5 bases). The J call could be wrong; TRBJ2-7 is a better fit for the DNA end. CDR1 is MGHRA, CDR2 YSYEKL, per germline. The CDR3 spans 14 residues. The CDR3 protein is CASSQSTQGAEQYF. The CDR3 DNA reads as TGCGCCAGCAGCCAATCTACGCAGGGTGCCGAGCAGTACTTC.

In this sample, this clonotype turned up once. V usage is TRBV7-2 and J usage is TRBJ2-1; 10 bases align to TRBD2. The CDR3 consists of 17 residues. V dropped 5 bases and J dropped 0; count of bases not matched to a gene: 7. Looked up from germline, CDR1 is SGHTA and CDR2 is FQGNSA. In DNA, the CDR3 is TGTGCCAGCAGCCCCGGACTAGCGGAGTCCTCCTACAATGAGCAGTTCTTC. This gives the protein CASSPGLAESSYNEQFF.

The chain uses TRBV2 and TRBJ2-3; TRBD2 matches at 9 bases. This CDR3 has 14 residues. The germline gives CDR1 SNHLY, CDR2 FYNNEI. J gave up 4 bases and V 6 bases, and 5 bases lay outside the gene matches. CDR3 nucleotide sequence: TGTGCCAGCAGCGGAGCGGGAGGACCAGATACGCAGTATTTT. Translated, it gives CASSGAGGPDTQYF.

The V and J genes are TRBV11-2 and TRBJ2-3; D not resolved. The CDR3 consists of 17 residues. Germline V gene data show CDR1 as SGHAT and CDR2 as FQNNGV. V was trimmed by 2 bases and J by 2 bases, leaving 17 bases between them. CDR3 in amino acids: CASSLILRRSFTDTQYF. CDR3 in DNA: TGTGCCAGCAGCTTAATCCTGAGAAGGTCCTTCACAGATACGCAGTATTTT.

This clonotype was counted once. This chain uses TRBV11-2 with TRBJ2-1; D call uncertain. Germline V lookup: CDR1 SGHAT, CDR2 FQNNGV. CDR3 length equals 16 residues. Trimming removed 2 bases from V and 0 bases from J, with 11 bases in between. CDR3 loop: CASSLIAGPSYNEQFF. As DNA, the CDR3 is TGTGCCAGCAGCTTAATAGCAGGCCCCTCCTACAATGAGCAGTTCTTC.

The chain recombines TRBV5-6 with TRBJ2-7, with 11 bases aligning to TRBD2. Trimming cost V 4 bases and J 6 bases; bases outside gene matches: 15. From germline, CDR1 is SGHDT and CDR2 YYEEEE. The CDR3 is 17 residues long. The CDR3 bases are TGTGCCAGCAGCCTTGCGGCTAGCGGGAGGCGGGGGGCCGAGCAGTACTTC. This codes for CASSLAASGRRGAEQYF.

The CDR3 DNA follows: TGTGCCAGCAGGGGGCAGGGGGCTTTTTCCTACAATGAGCAGTTCTTC. Residues: CASRGQGAFSYNEQFF. The V call is TRBV6-6, the J call TRBJ2-1, with 8 bases matching TRBD1. Germline-derived CDR1 and CDR2 are MNHNY and SVGAGI (reference sequence). With V trimmed by 6 bases and J by 1 base, 8 bases remained unmatched. This CDR3 spans 16 amino acids.

This clonotype was counted only a few times. This chain uses TRBV7-2 with TRBJ2-1, with a possible D match to TRBD1 (6 bases). Trimming took off 3 bases at V and 6 bases at J, with 9 bases between the two ends. The germline gives CDR1 SGHTA, CDR2 FQGNSA. This CDR3 has 13 amino acids. CDR3 amino acids: CASSFTGINEQFF. CDR3 sequence (DNA): TGTGCCAGCAGCTTCACAGGGATCAATGAGCAGTTCTTC.

This clonotype was recorded a few times. This sequence joins TRBV5-1 and TRBJ1-2; D call uncertain. The germline V and J ends were trimmed by 0 bases and 0 bases, with 6 bases remaining between them. Germline V gene sequence: CDR1 SGHRS, CDR2 YFSETQ. The CDR3 has 14 residues. CDR3 region: CASSLGPTNYGYTF. The CDR3 coding sequence is TGCGCCAGCAGCTTGGGGCCGACTAACTATGGCTACACCTTC.

This clonotype was picked up many times. The rearrangement uses TRBV20-1 and TRBJ2-7, with TRBD2 identical over 8 bases. CDR1 DFQATT and CDR2 SNEGSKA come from the germline V gene (reference sequence). The CDR3 is 14 residues long. Trimming cost V 0 bases and J 3 bases; bases outside gene matches: 4. The CDR3 bases are TGCAGTGCTAGAGATGACGGGAGGGACTACGAGCAGTACTTC. Protein product: CSARDDGRDYEQYF.

This clonotype came up once. The genes are TRBV2 and TRBJ2-4, with D perhaps matching TRBD1 or TRBD2 (7 bases each). Per germline, CDR1 SNHLY and CDR2 FYNNEI. Trimming stripped 3 bases from V and 9 bases from J, with 12 bases between. The CDR3 covers 13 residues. CDR3 nucleotide sequence: TGTGCCAGCAGTGAGGCAGGGGGGGGCATTCAGTACTTC. Encoded protein: CASSEAGGGIQYF.

The chain has TRBV29-1 and TRBJ1-2, with D possibly matching TRBD1 (6 bases). Looked up from germline, CDR1 is SQVTM and CDR2 is ANQGSEA. The CDR3 extends over 14 amino acids. Deletions cut 2 bases from V and 8 bases from J, with 18 bases between. As DNA, the CDR3 is TGCAGCGTTGAACAACCACAGGGCTGGGGCGGCTACACCTTC. This gives the protein CSVEQPQGWGGYTF.

This chain joins TRBV20-1 and TRBJ2-4; perhaps TRBD2 as D (5 bases). Germline V CDR1 and CDR2: DFQATT, SNEGSKA (reference sequence). The CDR3 is 16 amino acids. V shed 3 bases and J shed 1 base, with 16 bases lying between them. The CDR3 loop is CSASRERWGAKNIQYF. In DNA form, the CDR3 reads TGCAGTGCTAGTCGGGAAAGGTGGGGTGCCAAAAACATTCAGTACTTC.

A few counts support this clonotype. The gene calls are TRBV11-2 and TRBJ2-5; D uncertain. With 8 bases removed from V and 4 bases from J, the gap between germline ends came to 20 bases. The CDR3 sequence is 15 residues long. In germline, CDR1 is SGHAT, CDR2 FQNNGV. CDR3 in DNA: TGTGCCAGCTCACTTGCCCCTCGGGTGGGAGAGACCCAGTACTTC. Its protein product is CASSLAPRVGETQYF.

The chain is built from TRBV3-1 and TRBJ2-3; 9 bases agree with TRBD2. The CDR3 consists of 16 residues. The germline V gene has CDR1 LGHDT and CDR2 YNNKEL (reference sequence). The V and J ends lost 5 bases and 3 bases, in that order; junction bases with no gene match: 9. CDR3 sequence (DNA): TGTGCCAGCAGCTCTTCCTGGCGGGGGGGTACAGATACGCAGTATTTT. It encodes CASSSSWRGGTDTQYF.

The rearrangement uses TRBV6-5 and TRBJ2-5, with D unresolved. The J call is in doubt because the DNA end fits TRBJ2-7 better. Germline V gene data show CDR1 as MNHEY and CDR2 as SVGAGI. This CDR3 has 13 residues. The CDR3: CASSGAYSYEQYF. In nucleotides, the CDR3 is TGTGCCAGCAGTGGCGCGTATTCCTACGAGCAGTACTTC.

CDR3 sequence (DNA): TGTGCCAGCAGCTTGGGACAGGGGACATCTGAAAGGAGGAATGAGCAGTTCTTC. Encoded protein: CASSLGQGTSERRNEQFF. This chain links TRBV7-9 with TRBJ2-1; TRBD1 agrees at 10 bases. Germline lookup yields CDR1 SEHNR and CDR2 FQNEAQ (reference sequence). V dropped 3 bases and J dropped 7; count of bases not matched to a gene: 15. This CDR3 is built from 18 residues. The full variable domain, in which reference TRBV7-9 and TRBJ2-1 provide the parts outside the CDR3, is DTGVSQNPRHKITKRGQNVTFRCDPISEHNRLYWYRQTLGQGPEFLTYFQNEAQLEKSRLLSDRFSAERPKGSFSTLEIQRTEQGDSAMYLCASSLGQGTSERRNEQFFGPGTRLTVL.

The V gene is TRBV12-3 or TRBV12-4, the J gene TRBJ1-2; no firm D call. CDR3 length equals 14 residues. Trimming stripped 2 bases from V and 3 bases from J, with 10 bases between. The CDR3 nucleotides are TGTGCCAGCAGTTTAAAACAGCTCCACTATGGCTACACCTTC. Residues: CASSLKQLHYGYTF.

Concerning this clonotype itself: A read error may produce the germline difference seen at one junction end. The chain carries TRBV7-3 and TRBJ2-2, with 11 nucleotides matching TRBD1. Germline values: CDR1 SGHTA, CDR2 FQGTGA. The CDR3 extends over 15 amino acids. Written as DNA, the CDR3 is TGTGCCAGCAGCTTCGGGACAGGGGGAACCGGGGAGCGGTTTTTT. Protein product: CASSFGTGGTGERFF.

This clonotype came up a few times. The CDR3 sequence is CASSDNSPLHF. The CDR3, as DNA: TGTGCCAGCAGTGACAACTCACCCCTCCACTTT. This chain links TRBV2 with TRBJ1-6; no firm D call. CDR1 and CDR2 (germline): SNHLY, FYNNEI. Trimming removed 3 bases at V and 10 bases at J, with 4 bases between. This CDR3 has 11 amino acids.

This clonotype has a handful of counts. The CDR3 sequence is CSAGGLAGNEQFF. The CDR3 DNA reads TGCAGTGCGGGCGGGCTAGCGGGGAATGAGCAGTTCTTC. The chain recombines TRBV20-1 with TRBJ2-1; 9 bases line up with TRBD2. V lost 6 bases to trimming and J lost 7 bases; unmatched junction nucleotides: 7. This CDR3 region has 13 residues. The germline V gene encodes CDR1 DFQATT and CDR2 SNEGSKA (reference sequence).

The chain couples TRBV6-5 to TRBJ1-5; D remains unclear. The germline V gene encodes CDR1 MNHEY and CDR2 SVGAGI. The CDR3 runs to 14 residues. Between the trimmed V and J ends, which lost 3 bases and 3 bases, there was a span of 9 bases. The CDR3 region has the DNA TGTGCCAGCAGTTATGGCCAGGTCAATCAGCCCCAGCATTTT. Its translation is CASSYGQVNQPQHF.

This clonotype was counted between two and nine times. V is TRBV18 and J is TRBJ2-6; D not resolved. V dropped 3 bases and J dropped 0 bases, with 12 bases sitting between them. This CDR3 contains 17 residues. Germline V gene data show CDR1 as KGHSH and CDR2 as LQKENI. The CDR3 coding sequence is TGTGCCAGCTCACCGGACGGCGTAAGCTCTGGGGCCAACGTCCTGACTTTC. Translated: CASSPDGVSSGANVLTF.